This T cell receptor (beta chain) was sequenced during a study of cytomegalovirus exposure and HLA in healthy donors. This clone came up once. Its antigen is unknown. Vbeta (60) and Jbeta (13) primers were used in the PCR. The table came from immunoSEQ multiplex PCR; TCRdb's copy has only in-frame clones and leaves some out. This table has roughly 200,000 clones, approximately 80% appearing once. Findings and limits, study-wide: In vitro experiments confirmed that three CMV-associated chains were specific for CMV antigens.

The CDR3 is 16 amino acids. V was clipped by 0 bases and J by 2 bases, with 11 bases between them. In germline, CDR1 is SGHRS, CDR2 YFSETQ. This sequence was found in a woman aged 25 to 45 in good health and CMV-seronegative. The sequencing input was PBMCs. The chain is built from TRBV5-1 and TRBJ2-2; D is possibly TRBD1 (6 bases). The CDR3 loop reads CASSLVSGANTGELFF. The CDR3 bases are TGCGCCAGCAGCTTGGTTTCAGGGGCTAACACCGGGGAGCTGTTTTTT. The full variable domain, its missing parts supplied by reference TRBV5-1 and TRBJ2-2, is KAGVTQTPRYLIKTRGQQVTLSCSPISGHRSVSWYQQTPGQGLQFLFEYFSETQRNKGNFPGRFSGRQFSNSRSEMNVSTLELGDSALYLCASSLVSGANTGELFFGEGSRLTVL.